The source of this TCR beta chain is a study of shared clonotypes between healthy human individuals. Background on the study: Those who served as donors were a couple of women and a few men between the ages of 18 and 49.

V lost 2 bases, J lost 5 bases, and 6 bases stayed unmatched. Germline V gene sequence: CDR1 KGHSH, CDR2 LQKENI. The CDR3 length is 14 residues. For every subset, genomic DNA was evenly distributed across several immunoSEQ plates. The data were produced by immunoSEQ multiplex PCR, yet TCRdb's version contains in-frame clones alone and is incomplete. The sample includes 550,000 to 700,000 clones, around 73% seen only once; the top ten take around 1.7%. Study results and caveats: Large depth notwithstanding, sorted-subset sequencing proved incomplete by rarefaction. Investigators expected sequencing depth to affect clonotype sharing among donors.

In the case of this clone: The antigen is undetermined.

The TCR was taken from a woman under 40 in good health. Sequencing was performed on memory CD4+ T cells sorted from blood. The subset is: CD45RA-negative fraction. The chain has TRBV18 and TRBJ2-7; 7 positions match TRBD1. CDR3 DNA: TGTGCCAGCTCACCAGGGGACAGAGCGGACGAGCAGTACTTC. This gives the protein CASSPGDRADEQYF.